The clone carrying this TCR beta chain was seen a handful of times. The CDR3 extends over 17 amino acids. The V end was cut by 3 bases, the J end by 7 bases, with 26 bases between. The V gene's germline CDR1 is DFQATT and CDR2 SNEGSKA (reference sequence). The data belong to a study of T-cell reconstitution after alpha-beta-depleted transplantation in children. Using unique molecular identifiers, the investigators prepared the TCRbeta library. One entry per CDR3 protein, called by TCRdb with MiXCR from the PCR reads. Of some 300,000 distinct CDR3 sequences listed, around 10% are singletons. Specimen: PBMCs, collected before TCRalphabeta/CD19-depleted stem cell transplant. The receptor comes from a boy less than two years old with acute myeloid leukemia, due to receive a stem cell transplant. The V gene is TRBV20-1, the J gene TRBJ2-3, with a possible D match to TRBD1 (5 bases). CDR3 amino acids: CSARAAGPNVSWNTQYF. The CDR3 DNA sequence: TGCAGTGCTAGGGCTGCAGGGCCAAATGTTTCGTGGAATACGCAGTATTTT.